Listed below are T cell receptor beta chains from one sample, sequenced in a study of identical twins. TCRdb itself ran the 5' RACE reads through MiXCR, one entry per CDR3 protein. The sample has approximately 590,000 distinct CDR3 sequences, 7.5% to 10% seen once. The same sample was also used in a study of yellow fever vaccine responses in identical twins.

The sequencing sample was made of PBMCs. The receptors shown here come from a woman in her late teens or twenties in good health. Both conserved end residues are part of each CDR3. The order of the fields is J gene, D gene, clone size, V gene, CDR3 protein, CDR3 DNA. A D gene is named only where the DNA matches it firmly. Size is stated for part of the rows, as once, few or many counts, or as a class when the clone is expanded.

J gene: TRBJ2-1
D gene: TRBD2
clone size: many
V gene: TRBV27
CDR3 protein: CASSFGGTYNEQFF
CDR3 DNA: TGTGCCAGCAGTTTCGGGGGGACCTACAATGAGCAGTTCTTC

J gene: TRBJ2-3
D gene: TRBD1
clone size: many
V gene: TRBV5-1
CDR3 protein: CASSITGQGATDTQYF
CDR3 DNA: TGCGCCAGCAGCATAACGGGACAGGGGGCCACAGATACGCAGTATTTT

J gene: TRBJ2-7
D gene: .
clone size: many
V gene: TRBV5-8
CDR3 protein: CASSLAEGRYYEQYF
CDR3 DNA: TGTGCCAGCAGCTTGGCCGAAGGACGATACTACGAGCAGTACTTC

J gene: TRBJ1-5
D gene: TRBD1
clone size: few
V gene: TRBV12-3/TRBV12-4
CDR3 protein: CASSADRVRPQHF
CDR3 DNA: TGTGCCAGCAGTGCGGACAGGGTGAGACCCCAGCATTTT

J gene: TRBJ2-1
D gene: .
clone size: .
V gene: TRBV12-3/TRBV12-4
CDR3 protein: CASTEQSGRGNEQFF
CDR3 DNA: TGTGCCAGCACCGAACAGTCGGGCCGGGGGAATGAGCAGTTCTTC

J gene: TRBJ1-5
D gene: TRBD1
clone size: .
V gene: TRBV4-2
CDR3 protein: CASSQEIRGSDQPQHF
CDR3 DNA: TGTGCCAGCAGCCAAGAGATCAGGGGGTCCGATCAGCCCCAGCATTTT

J gene: TRBJ2-7
D gene: TRBD1
clone size: .
V gene: TRBV29-1
CDR3 protein: CSVMTGRNPYEQYF
CDR3 DNA: TGCAGCGTTATGACAGGGCGGAACCCCTACGAGCAGTACTTC

J gene: TRBJ2-1
D gene: TRBD2
clone size: .
V gene: TRBV24-1
CDR3 protein: CATSELAGGPSEQFF
CDR3 DNA: TGTGCCACCAGTGAATTAGCGGGAGGGCCAAGTGAGCAGTTCTTC

J gene: TRBJ2-1
D gene: TRBD1
clone size: few
V gene: TRBV11-2
CDR3 protein: CASSLVPGQGRGEQFF
CDR3 DNA: TGTGCCAGCAGCTTAGTACCCGGACAGGGCCGAGGTGAGCAGTTCTTC

J gene: TRBJ2-7
D gene: .
clone size: few
V gene: TRBV27
CDR3 protein: CASSFSGQGHEQYF
CDR3 DNA: TGTGCCAGCAGTTTCTCTGGCCAGGGCCACGAGCAGTACTTC

J gene: TRBJ2-2
D gene: TRBD1
clone size: many
V gene: TRBV28
CDR3 protein: CASSWGQGDTGELFF
CDR3 DNA: TGTGCCAGCAGTTGGGGACAGGGCGACACCGGGGAGCTGTTTTTT

J gene: TRBJ2-1
D gene: TRBD1
clone size: many
V gene: TRBV30
CDR3 protein: CAWDRPDRGNEQFF
CDR3 DNA: TGTGCCTGGGACCGACCTGACAGGGGCAATGAGCAGTTCTTC

J gene: TRBJ2-7
D gene: .
clone size: .
V gene: TRBV10-3
CDR3 protein: CAISFTDLSSYEQYF
CDR3 DNA: TGTGCCATCAGTTTCACAGACCTGAGCTCCTACGAGCAGTACTTC

J gene: TRBJ2-3
D gene: .
clone size: many
V gene: TRBV5-1
CDR3 protein: CASSLDRTSTDTQYF
CDR3 DNA: TGCGCCAGCAGCTTGGATAGAACTAGCACAGATACGCAGTATTTT

J gene: TRBJ2-1
D gene: .
clone size: .
V gene: TRBV28
CDR3 protein: CASSHSYSVISEVF
CDR3 DNA: TGTGCCAGCAGCCACTCATACAGCGTCATCTCAGAGGTCTTC

J gene: TRBJ2-3
D gene: TRBD2
clone size: few
V gene: TRBV10-3
CDR3 protein: CAISESSRESTDTQYF
CDR3 DNA: TGTGCCATCAGTGAGTCCTCGCGGGAGAGCACAGATACGCAGTATTTT

J gene: TRBJ2-1
D gene: .
clone size: .
V gene: TRBV12-3/TRBV12-4
CDR3 protein: CASRGSLYNEQFF
CDR3 DNA: TGTGCCAGCAGAGGGAGCCTTTACAATGAGCAGTTCTTC

J gene: TRBJ2-3
D gene: .
clone size: .
V gene: TRBV5-1
CDR3 protein: CASSFGLAGGDTQYF
CDR3 DNA: TGCGCCAGCAGCTTCGGACTAGCAGGGGGCGATACGCAGTATTTT

J gene: TRBJ2-5
D gene: .
clone size: few
V gene: TRBV29-1
CDR3 protein: CSVVPSQETQYF
CDR3 DNA: TGCAGCGTGGTTCCCTCACAAGAGACCCAGTACTTC

J gene: TRBJ2-1
D gene: TRBD2
clone size: .
V gene: TRBV20-1
CDR3 protein: CSARDERGRAYEQFF
CDR3 DNA: TGCAGTGCTAGAGATGAGCGTGGGAGGGCCTATGAGCAGTTCTTC

J gene: TRBJ2-7
D gene: .
clone size: .
V gene: TRBV30
CDR3 protein: CAWSATYYEQYF
CDR3 DNA: TGTGCCTGGAGCGCGACCTACTACGAGCAGTACTTC

J gene: TRBJ2-1
D gene: .
clone size: .
V gene: TRBV27
CDR3 protein: CASSLADTQHEQFF
CDR3 DNA: TGTGCCAGCAGTTTAGCAGATACCCAACATGAGCAGTTCTTC

J gene: TRBJ2-3
D gene: TRBD2
clone size: few
V gene: TRBV12-3/TRBV12-4
CDR3 protein: CASSLISGGDTQYF
CDR3 DNA: TGTGCCAGCAGTTTAATCAGCGGGGGAGATACGCAGTATTTT

J gene: TRBJ2-4
D gene: .
clone size: .
V gene: TRBV20-1
CDR3 protein: CSATGGAKNIQYF
CDR3 DNA: TGCAGTGCTACTGGAGGGGCCAAAAACATTCAGTACTTC

J gene: TRBJ2-3
D gene: .
clone size: .
V gene: TRBV20-1
CDR3 protein: CSARSPRLGGAADTQYF
CDR3 DNA: TGCAGTGCTAGATCCCCCCGACTAGGCGGGGCGGCAGATACGCAGTATTTT

J gene: TRBJ1-1
D gene: TRBD1
clone size: .
V gene: TRBV18
CDR3 protein: CASSLTDRTEAFF
CDR3 DNA: TGTGCCAGCTCACTGACGGACAGGACTGAAGCTTTCTTT

J gene: TRBJ2-7
D gene: TRBD1
clone size: many
V gene: TRBV5-1
CDR3 protein: CASSPDRGEWEQYF
CDR3 DNA: TGCGCCAGCAGCCCAGACAGGGGGGAGTGGGAGCAGTACTTC

J gene: TRBJ2-5
D gene: TRBD2
clone size: .
V gene: TRBV7-9
CDR3 protein: CASSFRTSRETQYF
CDR3 DNA: TGTGCCAGCAGCTTCCGGACTAGCAGGGAGACCCAGTACTTC

J gene: TRBJ2-7
D gene: .
clone size: many
V gene: TRBV4-1
CDR3 protein: CASSQGPNTAYEQYF
CDR3 DNA: TGCGCCAGCAGCCAAGGGCCTAACACGGCCTACGAGCAGTACTTC

J gene: TRBJ2-3
D gene: TRBD2
clone size: once
V gene: TRBV3-1
CDR3 protein: CATRGAGVTDTQYF
CDR3 DNA: TGTGCCACCAGGGGAGCGGGAGTCACAGATACGCAGTATTTT

J gene: TRBJ2-2
D gene: .
clone size: .
V gene: TRBV6-2/TRBV6-3
CDR3 protein: CASFPGELFF
CDR3 DNA: TGTGCCAGCTTCCCCGGGGAGCTGTTTTTT

J gene: TRBJ2-1
D gene: TRBD1
clone size: many
V gene: TRBV29-1
CDR3 protein: CSVFIVPGQGLQFF
CDR3 DNA: TGCAGCGTTTTCATTGTCCCGGGACAGGGTCTCCAGTTCTTC

J gene: TRBJ2-1
D gene: .
clone size: few
V gene: TRBV5-1
CDR3 protein: CASSTPYGGAYNEQFF
CDR3 DNA: TGCGCCAGCAGCACCCCCTACGGGGGCGCCTACAATGAGCAGTTCTTC

J gene: TRBJ1-1
D gene: .
clone size: few
V gene: TRBV11-2
CDR3 protein: CASSLGVGHTEAFF
CDR3 DNA: TGTGCCAGCAGCTTAGGGGTTGGCCACACTGAAGCTTTCTTT

J gene: TRBJ1-1
D gene: .
clone size: .
V gene: TRBV28
CDR3 protein: CASLPRPRMNTEAFF
CDR3 DNA: TGTGCCAGTCTACCCCGGCCCAGAATGAACACTGAAGCTTTCTTT

J gene: TRBJ2-5
D gene: TRBD2
clone size: .
V gene: TRBV25-1
CDR3 protein: CASTFRNLAGVIETQYF
CDR3 DNA: TGTGCCAGCACATTCCGAAACCTAGCGGGAGTTATAGAGACCCAGTACTTC

J gene: TRBJ1-5
D gene: .
clone size: few
V gene: TRBV15
CDR3 protein: CATSLKGGSYQPQHF
CDR3 DNA: TGTGCCACCAGTTTGAAGGGAGGTTCCTATCAGCCCCAGCATTTT

J gene: TRBJ2-7
D gene: .
clone size: many
V gene: TRBV24-1
CDR3 protein: CATSDLIYRPSTSYEQYF
CDR3 DNA: TGTGCCACCAGTGATTTGATTTACCGTCCCTCAACCTCCTACGAGCAGTACTTC

J gene: TRBJ2-4
D gene: .
clone size: .
V gene: TRBV29-1
CDR3 protein: CSVQGRLAKNIQYF
CDR3 DNA: TGCAGCGTTCAGGGGAGGCTAGCCAAAAACATTCAGTACTTC

J gene: TRBJ2-7
D gene: .
clone size: .
V gene: TRBV25-1
CDR3 protein: CASSEQGAGAGRVYEQYF
CDR3 DNA: TGTGCCAGCAGTGAACAGGGGGCAGGAGCGGGAAGGGTCTACGAGCAGTACTTC

J gene: TRBJ2-1
D gene: TRBD2
clone size: many
V gene: TRBV14
CDR3 protein: CASSQVLAGGYNEQFF
CDR3 DNA: TGTGCCAGCAGCCAAGTTCTAGCGGGGGGCTACAATGAGCAGTTCTTC

J gene: TRBJ2-7
D gene: .
clone size: few
V gene: TRBV6-1
CDR3 protein: CASSLSLGSYEQYF
CDR3 DNA: TGTGCCAGCAGCCTTTCCTTGGGGTCCTACGAGCAGTACTTC

J gene: TRBJ1-6
D gene: .
clone size: few
V gene: TRBV11-1
CDR3 protein: CASSLRQVNSPLHF
CDR3 DNA: TGTGCCAGCAGCTTACGACAGGTGAATTCACCCCTCCACTTT

J gene: TRBJ1-3
D gene: .
clone size: many
V gene: TRBV12-3/TRBV12-4
CDR3 protein: CASTQYWGGNTIYF
CDR3 DNA: TGTGCCAGCACTCAATATTGGGGTGGAAACACCATATATTTT

J gene: TRBJ2-4
D gene: .
clone size: many
V gene: TRBV27
CDR3 protein: CASGNRVGAKNIQYF
CDR3 DNA: TGTGCCAGCGGAAACAGGGTGGGCGCCAAAAACATTCAGTACTTC

J gene: TRBJ2-4
D gene: .
clone size: few
V gene: TRBV28
CDR3 protein: CASSLEVRRDDRTIQYF
CDR3 DNA: TGTGCCAGCAGTCTGGAGGTCCGCAGGGATGATCGGACCATTCAGTACTTC

J gene: TRBJ2-3
D gene: TRBD2
clone size: .
V gene: TRBV20-1
CDR3 protein: CSASSAGGPKTRGDTQYF
CDR3 DNA: TGCAGTGCTAGTTCCGCGGGAGGGCCTAAAACTCGTGGAGATACGCAGTATTTT

J gene: TRBJ2-2
D gene: .
clone size: .
V gene: TRBV7-9
CDR3 protein: CASSPRISGNTGELFF
CDR3 DNA: TGTGCCAGCAGCCCGCGGATTAGCGGGAACACCGGGGAGCTGTTTTTT

J gene: TRBJ2-5
D gene: TRBD1
clone size: many
V gene: TRBV12-3/TRBV12-4
CDR3 protein: CASSLRDREETQYF
CDR3 DNA: TGTGCCAGCAGTTTACGGGACAGGGAGGAGACCCAGTACTTC

J gene: TRBJ2-2
D gene: .
clone size: many
V gene: TRBV28
CDR3 protein: CASSFLSNTGELFF
CDR3 DNA: TGTGCCAGCAGTTTTCTATCGAACACCGGGGAGCTGTTTTTT

J gene: TRBJ2-7
D gene: TRBD1
clone size: .
V gene: TRBV2
CDR3 protein: CASSERWGQGADEQYF
CDR3 DNA: TGTGCCAGCAGTGAAAGGTGGGGACAGGGGGCCGACGAGCAGTACTTC

J gene: TRBJ2-7
D gene: .
clone size: .
V gene: TRBV6-1
CDR3 protein: CASSTPTLYEQYF
CDR3 DNA: TGTGCCAGCAGTACCCCCACCCTCTACGAGCAGTACTTC

J gene: TRBJ2-7
D gene: TRBD1
clone size: few
V gene: TRBV5-1
CDR3 protein: CASSTLTGGYEQYF
CDR3 DNA: TGCGCCAGCAGCACCCTGACAGGGGGCTACGAGCAGTACTTC

J gene: TRBJ2-1
D gene: .
clone size: few
V gene: TRBV5-1
CDR3 protein: CASSPQVNNEQFF
CDR3 DNA: TGCGCCAGCAGCCCACAGGTAAACAATGAGCAGTTCTTC

J gene: TRBJ1-1
D gene: .
clone size: many
V gene: TRBV29-1
CDR3 protein: CSVGKSPNTEAFF
CDR3 DNA: TGCAGCGTTGGTAAGAGCCCGAACACTGAAGCTTTCTTT

J gene: TRBJ1-4
D gene: .
clone size: .
V gene: TRBV15
CDR3 protein: CATSRAQGGARNEKLFF
CDR3 DNA: TGTGCCACCAGCAGAGCGCAGGGAGGGGCCCGTAATGAAAAACTGTTTTTT

J gene: TRBJ2-7
D gene: TRBD2
clone size: many
V gene: TRBV3-1
CDR3 protein: CASSQVTSGSFSYEQYF
CDR3 DNA: TGTGCCAGCAGCCAAGTTACTAGCGGGTCCTTCTCCTACGAGCAGTACTTC

J gene: TRBJ2-3
D gene: .
clone size: many
V gene: TRBV18
CDR3 protein: CASSPTGSTDTQYF
CDR3 DNA: TGTGCCAGCAGTCCCACAGGGAGCACAGATACGCAGTATTTT

J gene: TRBJ2-1
D gene: TRBD2
clone size: few
V gene: TRBV19
CDR3 protein: CASLGLAGGYHNEQFF
CDR3 DNA: TGTGCCAGCCTGGGACTAGCGGGAGGTTATCACAATGAGCAGTTCTTC

J gene: TRBJ2-3
D gene: TRBD2
clone size: few
V gene: TRBV5-1
CDR3 protein: CASSAGVGTDTQYF
CDR3 DNA: TGCGCCAGCAGCGCGGGGGTGGGCACAGATACGCAGTATTTT